This TCR beta chain was identified during a study of CXCR3-negative and CXCR3-positive naive CD8 T cells. The study, taken as a whole, reports: Memory CD8+ cells showed much lower diversity, while both naive subsets were comparably high. CXCR3-expressing naive cells carried TRB CDR3s more hydrophobic than those of CXCR3-negative naive cells.

As for this clonotype: Its antigen is not known.

TRB cDNA was prepared as libraries by UMI-labeled 5' RACE. One entry per CDR3 protein, without DNA, is what TCRdb gives after re-calling the 5' RACE reads. Recorded for this sample: some 140,000 distinct CDR3 sequences. Germline CDR1 and CDR2: SGHVS and FQNEAQ. This CDR3 has 15 residues. The chain joins TRBV7-8 to TRBJ2-7; TCRdb's D call of TRBD2 is untestable without DNA. This TCR was sampled from a human donor in good health. Some clones in this sample may be carry-over from other donors' samples. Sample: naive CXCR3+ CD8+ T cells from blood. Regarding subset: CD45RO-CCR7+CD27+CD95- naive CD8+ T cells expressing CXCR3 (TNR3+). CDR3 sequence: CASSTTSGGAPEQYF.